This T cell receptor (beta chain) was recovered during a study of blood T cell repertoires in COVID-19. Study background: The origin of the acute and convalescent COVID-19 samples was the United States, Italy and Spain. PBMCs, B-cell-depleted T cells, or T cells provided the cDNA or gDNA that made up the material.

The V gene's germline CDR1 is SGHRS and CDR2 YFSETQ. V shed 4 bases, J shed 4 bases, and the junction held 9 bases outside the gene matches. The CDR3 is made up of 15 amino acids. Assay used: immunoSEQ multiplex PCR; TCRdb lists only in-frame clones, some missing. Of roughly 230,000 clones listed, approximately 85% were seen once; the top ten hold approximately 5%. In Seattle, patients joined the study during active infection and were tracked longitudinally. V usage is TRBV5-1 and J usage is TRBJ2-3; 7 nucleotides line up with TRBD1. Sequenced material: peripheral blood. The sequence was collected from a man aged 50 to 60 with COVID-19, enrolled during active disease. Written as DNA, the CDR3 is TGCGCCAGCAGCGTACAGGGACAGCCTTCAGATACGCAGTATTTT. It encodes CASSVQGQPSDTQYF.